The clone carrying this T cell receptor (beta chain) was seen at least ten times. The CDR3 sequence is 13 residues long. Unmatched junction bases numbered 6, after V lost 6 bases and J lost 1 base. Looked up from germline, CDR1 is DFQATT and CDR2 is SNEGSKA (reference sequence). The time point was: persistent/refractory GD, antithyroid drugs over 5 years with positive TRAb. Preparation of the TCR library used RNA extracted from PBMCs. This entry belongs to a study of regulatory T cells in long-lasting Graves disease. According to the study, TCR beta libraries were built with iRepertoire HTBI primers and CDR3-region Arm-PCR. TCRdb ran MiXCR on the multiplex PCR reads and lists one entry per CDR3 protein. The sample records a few hundred thousand distinct CDR3 sequences, around 24% being singletons.

Sample: peripheral blood mononuclear cells (PBMCs), taken when the disease was refractory, from a patient treated with antithyroid drugs. The chain carries TRBV20-1 and TRBJ2-7; 7 bases are shared with TRBD2. The clonotype originates from a female donor with Graves disease. The CDR3 spells CSAFSGKSYEQYF. The CDR3 DNA reads TGCAGTGCATTCAGCGGGAAGTCCTACGAGCAGTACTTC.